The source of this T cell receptor (beta chain) is a study of blood T cell repertoires in COVID-19. The CDR3 spans 16 residues. Germline V gene data show CDR1 as MDHEN and CDR2 as SYDVKM. V shed 5 bases, J shed 5 bases, and the junction held 8 bases outside the gene matches. Sequenced by immunoSEQ multiplex PCR; TCRdb stores in-frame clones only, minus some. Among over 25,000 clones listed, roughly 89% were seen once. The chain carries TRBV28 and TRBJ2-5; 13 positions match TRBD2. The TCR comes from a man in his 70s with active COVID-19. Sequencing was performed on peripheral blood. The CDR3 region has the DNA TGTGCCAGCAGTACTCGGACTAGCGGGAGTACGGAGACCCAGTACTTC. Residues: CASSTRTSGSTETQYF.